This TCR beta chain was recovered during a study of cytotoxic CD8 clonotypes in ibrutinib-treated CLL. Study-level information: Response was recorded as partial in some 25 patients and complete in 2; at median approximately 65 months, roughly 15 remained remitted and about 12 had progressed. A median approximately 12 months of treatment, range 6 to 36, preceded the collection of response samples.

Here immunoSEQ multiplex PCR was the method, and the copy in TCRdb shows in-frame clones only, minus some. The sample records about 84,000 clones, just over 85% being singletons. Study outcomes and limitations: Public clonotypes, found uncommonly, either contracted or stayed stable on treatment. In comparison with age-matched healthy donors, baseline clonality was higher and tracked circulating CD8+ T-cell counts.

Comment on this clone: What it binds is not known.

The sequencing used PBMCs, collected before ibrutinib treatment. This clonotype was sampled from a human donor with chronic lymphocytic leukemia.

CDR3 amino acids: CASSLGRGNYGYTF. Here the CDR3 DNA reads TGTGCCAGCAGCTTGGGTCGGGGAAACTATGGCTACACCTTC. The V and J genes are TRBV7-9 and TRBJ1-2; D remains unclear. This CDR3 region has 14 residues. V shed 3 bases and J shed 2 bases, with 10 bases lying between them. Germline lookup yields CDR1 SEHNR and CDR2 FQNEAQ (reference sequence).